Below are 5 T cell receptor beta chains sequenced from a single sample in a study of shared clonotypes between healthy human individuals. Produced via immunoSEQ multiplex PCR; TCRdb's table is partial and in-frame only. The sample carries approximately 1.5 million clones, nearly 99% recorded once. Specimen: naive CD4+ T cells sorted from blood. Regarding subset: CD45RA+ positively selected. These receptors were collected from a man between 25 and 39 years old in good health.

The chain carries TRBV7-6 and TRBJ2-1, with TRBD2 identical over 13 bases. The CDR3 sequence is 19 residues long. V dropped 1 base and J dropped 7; count of bases not matched to a gene: 13. The germline gives CDR1 SGHVS, CDR2 FNYEAQ. CDR3 sequence: CASSLVPGLAGVRENEQFF. The CDR3 region has the DNA TGTGCCAGCAGCTTAGTTCCTGGACTAGCGGGAGTACGGGAAAATGAGCAGTTCTTC. The complete variable domain, with remaining parts taken from reference TRBV7-6 and TRBJ2-1, reads GAGVSQSPRYKVTKRGQDVALRCDPISGHVSLYWYRQALGQGPEFLTYFNYEAQQDKSGLPNDRFSAERPEGSISTLTIQRTEQRDSAMYRCASSLVPGLAGVRENEQFFGPGTRLTVL.

CDR3 residues: CASSLVPNYNEQFF. DNA for the CDR3: TGTGCCAGCAGCTTAGTTCCGAATTACAATGAGCAGTTCTTC. This sequence joins TRBV7-2 and TRBJ2-1; D gene ambiguous. This CDR3 has 14 residues. Trimming stripped 1 base from V and 4 bases from J, with 8 bases between. Germline-derived CDR1 and CDR2 are SGHTA and FQGNSA.

V is TRBV6-4 and J is TRBJ1-2, with D possibly matching TRBD1 (5 bases). The CDR3 runs to 12 residues. Germline V lookup: CDR1 MRHNA, CDR2 SNTAGT. Between the trimmed V and J ends, which lost 3 bases and 8 bases, there was a span of 10 bases. CDR3: CASSEGVGGYTF. The CDR3 nucleotides read TGTGCCAGCAGTGAAGGGGTAGGGGGCTACACCTTC.

This chain connects TRBV6-1 to TRBJ2-1, with 8 bases fitting TRBD2. The CDR3 consists of 13 residues. J lost 8 bases, V lost 6 bases, and 6 bases had no gene match. CDR1 and CDR2 (germline): MNHNS, SASEGT. The CDR3 here is CASSGRAGYEQFF. The CDR3 DNA is TGTGCCAGCAGCGGGAGGGCCGGTTATGAGCAGTTCTTC.

The V gene is TRBV2, the J gene TRBJ2-6; 8 bases are a match to TRBD1. The CDR3 is 19 amino acids. With 4 bases clipped from V and 0 bases from J, the junction kept 11 bases outside the gene matches. Germline loops: CDR1 SNHLY, CDR2 FYNNEI. The CDR3 protein is CASSVYRQGPSSGANVLTF. The CDR3 DNA reads as TGTGCCAGCAGTGTATACCGACAGGGGCCCTCCTCTGGGGCCAACGTCCTGACTTTC.